This TCR beta chain comes out of a study of early T cells in non-severe SARS-CoV-2 infection. On the study more broadly: Sequenced bulk RNA came from whole blood that was unsorted, and chains were unpaired.

Comment on this clonotype: The antigen is unknown.

Study findings and constraints: Clonotype matching in VDJdb favored anti-spike CD8 responses and did not capture private and CD4 specificities.

With 4 bases removed from V and 7 bases from J, the gap between germline ends came to 20 bases. CDR3 length: 15 residues. In germline, CDR1 is MNHNS, CDR2 SASEGT. Researchers tagged individual cDNA molecules with unique molecular identifiers. TCRdb re-called the 5' RACE reads through MiXCR, storing one row per CDR3 protein. The sample has around 46,000 distinct CDR3 sequences, around 10% seen once; the top ten hold about a fifth. Sequencing input: whole blood. The receptor's source is an adult who was a healthcare worker with PCR-confirmed SARS-CoV-2 infection or an uninfected control (not recorded which). The chain combines TRBV6-1 with TRBJ2-7, with D tentatively TRBD2 (6 bases). This chain's CDR3 is CASSAPAGRPGEQYF. Here the CDR3 DNA reads TGTGCCAGCAGTGCCCCGGCGGGACGACCGGGGGAGCAGTACTTC.